This T cell receptor beta chain was identified during a study of OX40 agonist ivuxolimab in advanced cancers. Study information: The group had a mean age of 60 years, ranged from 23 to 79, and was 82.7% male.

A remark on this clone: Its antigen remains unidentified.

Sequencing was performed with immunoSEQ multiplex PCR; in TCRdb, only in-frame clones are kept and a portion is missing. The table includes around 76,000 clones, about 88% detected once. This CDR3 has 16 residues. Unmatched junction bases numbered 6, after V lost 0 bases and J lost 6 bases. Germline CDR1 and CDR2: SGHRS and YFSETQ. Study findings and constraints: In general, CD8+ T cells held more expanded clones than CD4+ did, on average.

This clonotype was obtained from an adult with an advanced solid tumor such as melanoma, head and neck, liver or kidney cancer. The starting material was CD4+ or CD8+ T cells sorted from blood, obtained in a trial of the OX40 agonist ivuxolimab. The rearrangement links TRBV5-1 to TRBJ2-2; 9 bases fit TRBD2. CDR3 region: CASSLGLAANAGELFF. The CDR3 DNA reads as TGCGCCAGCAGCTTGGGACTAGCGGCAAACGCCGGGGAGCTGTTTTTT.